Below are 25 T cell receptor beta chains sequenced from a single sample in a study of response to subunit inactivated influenza vaccine. TCRdb independently ran MiXCR on the RT-PCR reads; one entry per CDR3 protein. The table has about 530,000 distinct CDR3 sequences, over 9.5% seen once. This specimen consisted of PBMCs from blood, obtained on the day of vaccination. The receptors were sampled from a man aged 50 to 59 who received an inactivated influenza vaccine.

The chain uses TRBV6-5 and TRBJ1-5; D unclear. CDR3 length: 15 amino acids. V lost 2 bases to trimming and J lost 0 bases, with 8 bases between them. From germline, CDR1 is MNHEY and CDR2 SVGAGI. The CDR3 reads CASSYSQYSNQPQHF. The CDR3 nucleotides are TGTGCCAGCAGTTACAGCCAGTATAGCAATCAGCCCCAGCATTTT.

The chain uses TRBV28 and TRBJ2-3, with TRBD1 matching 8 bases. J gave up 4 bases and V 5 bases, and 11 bases lay outside the gene matches. Looked up from germline, CDR1 is MDHEN and CDR2 is SYDVKM. The CDR3 contains 16 residues. The CDR3 DNA is TGTGCCAGCAGTCCCCGCCTCGGACAGGGACCAGATACGCAGTATTTT. Amino acid sequence: CASSPRLGQGPDTQYF.

This clonotype was recorded at least ten times. This chain connects TRBV4-2 to TRBJ2-7; TRBD1 or TRBD2 may be the D gene (5 bases each). Trimming pared 3 bases from V and 7 bases from J, leaving 19 bases between. The CDR3 is made up of 15 amino acids. Germline V lookup: CDR1 LGHNA, CDR2 YNFKEQ. CDR3 protein: CASSQERDEVEEQYF. CDR3 nucleotides: TGTGCCAGCAGCCAGGAACGGGACGAGGTGGAGGAGCAGTACTTC.

V usage is TRBV28 and J usage is TRBJ2-7, with D possibly being TRBD2 (7 bases). The CDR3 is 13 residues long. V shed 7 bases and J shed 3 bases, with 13 bases lying between them. Germline V lookup: CDR1 MDHEN, CDR2 SYDVKM. The CDR3 bases are TGTGCCAGCAAGGGGGGGGTGCTCTACGAGCAGTACTTC. Protein: CASKGGVLYEQYF.

This clonotype turned up a few times. CDR3 residues: CASKPNRGTNEKLFF. As DNA, the CDR3 is TGTGCCAGCAAGCCCAACAGGGGGACTAATGAAAAACTGTTTTTT. The gene calls are TRBV12-3 or TRBV12-4 and TRBJ1-4; 8 positions match TRBD1. The CDR3 is made up of 15 amino acids. Trimming at V came to 7 bases and at J to 2 bases, leaving 6 bases not matched to a gene.

This clonotype has more than one count but fewer than ten. V is TRBV10-2 and J is TRBJ1-6, with D unclear. This CDR3 is built from 13 residues. Germline CDR1 WSHSY, CDR2 SAAADI. V was clipped by 4 bases and J by 9 bases, with 10 bases between them. In DNA, the CDR3 is TGCGCCAGCAGTGTAGGGCTACGTTCACCCCTCCACTTT. This gives the protein CASSVGLRSPLHF.

With regard to this clonotype: One junction end disagrees with the germline gene, perhaps due to a read error. The chain carries TRBV2 and TRBJ2-1; D may be TRBD1 (6 bases). CDR1 and CDR2 (germline): SNHLY, FYNNEI. The CDR3 consists of 12 residues. CDR3: CASSEALLAGVF. The CDR3, as DNA: TGTGCCAGCAGTGAAGCGCTTCTAGCAGGGGTCTTC.

This clonotype was counted ten times or more. This rearrangement joins TRBV7-9 to TRBJ2-5; D is unresolved. Germline CDR1 is SEHNR and CDR2 is FQNEAQ (reference sequence). V lost 5 bases and J lost 0, with 10 bases in between. This CDR3 is 14 amino acids long. CDR3 region: CASSIDTYQETQYF. The CDR3 DNA sequence: TGTGCCAGCAGCATAGACACGTACCAAGAGACCCAGTACTTC. The whole variable domain, filled in from reference TRBV7-9 and TRBJ2-5, reads DTGVSQNPRHKITKRGQNVTFRCDPISEHNRLYWYRQTLGQGPEFLTYFQNEAQLEKSRLLSDRFSAERPKGSFSTLEIQRTEQGDSAMYLCASSIDTYQETQYFGPGTRLLVL.

This clonotype was counted a few times. The rearrangement links TRBV14 to TRBJ1-2; D is undetermined. Germline lookup yields CDR1 SGHDN and CDR2 FVKESK. This CDR3 spans 15 amino acids. The ends were cut back, 0 bases at V and 4 bases at J, with 12 bases in the middle. CDR3 sequence (DNA): TGTGCCAGCAGCCAAGATGGAACGTCTCCCTATGGCTACACCTTC. Translated, it gives CASSQDGTSPYGYTF.

This clonotype was seen repeatedly, ten times or more. One junction end does not reproduce the germline sequence, and a read error may be involved. CDR3 region: CASSLDSNQPQHF. In nucleotides, the CDR3 is TGTGCCAGCAGCTTAGATAGCAATCAGCCCCAGCATTTT. The V gene is TRBV12-3 or TRBV12-4, the J gene TRBJ1-5; D uncertain. The CDR3 is 13 residues long.

This clonotype has a count of ten or more. The rearrangement links TRBV5-1 to TRBJ1-1; D not certain. This CDR3 contains 13 residues. Germline V CDR1 and CDR2: SGHRS, YFSETQ. V shed 5 bases and J shed 4 bases, with 12 bases lying between them. CDR3 sequence reads: CASRRQVSTEAFF. CDR3 coding DNA: TGCGCCAGCAGACGTCAGGTGTCCACTGAAGCTTTCTTT.

V is TRBV5-5 and J is TRBJ1-2, with 10 bases identical to TRBD1. Per the germline V gene, CDR1 is SGHKS and CDR2 is YYEKEE (reference sequence). The CDR3 runs to 15 residues. Trimming cost V 0 bases and J 7 bases; bases outside gene matches: 6. CDR3 loop: CASSLARTGGGGYTF. In DNA form, the CDR3 reads TGTGCCAGCAGCTTGGCCCGGACAGGGGGTGGTGGCTACACCTTC. The variable domain in full, completed from reference TRBV5-5 and TRBJ1-2, reads DAGVTQSPTHLIKTRGQQVTLRCSPISGHKSVSWYQQVLGQGPQFIFQYYEKEERGRGNFPDRFSARQFPNYSSELNVNALLLGDSALYLCASSLARTGGGGYTFGSGTRLTVV.

The chain recombines TRBV2 with TRBJ1-5; D is uncertain. V lost 6 bases and J lost 2, with 11 bases in between. Germline V CDR1 and CDR2: SNHLY, FYNNEI. This CDR3 contains 14 residues. CDR3 region: CASRVALRNQPQHF. The DNA of the CDR3 is TGTGCCAGCAGGGTTGCCCTCCGCAATCAGCCCCAGCATTTT.

The chain has TRBV12-3 or TRBV12-4 and TRBJ2-5; D gene unclear. The CDR3 contains 12 residues. V lost 6 bases and J 3 bases, leaving 8 bases between the germline ends. CDR3 nucleotides: TGTGCCAGCAGCCGCCGAGAAGAGACCCAGTACTTC. Translating gives CASSRREETQYF.

The sample holds many counts of this clonotype. The chain carries TRBV20-1 and TRBJ2-5, with 13 bases that match TRBD2. Per the germline V gene, CDR1 is DFQATT and CDR2 is SNEGSKA (reference sequence). Trimming took 6 bases from V and 4 from J; bases not matched to a gene: 5. The CDR3 totals 14 residues. The CDR3 DNA reads as TGCAGTGCCACTAGCGGGGGGGCGTTAGAGACCCAGTACTTC. Translated: CSATSGGALETQYF.

The chain has TRBV12-1 and TRBJ2-3; the D segment call TRBD1 is taken from the table without a DNA check. TRBV12-1 is designated a pseudogene. The CDR3 consists of 14 residues. In DNA, the CDR3 is TGTGCCAGCACCCCTGACGGGCCCGGAGATACGCAGTATTTT. The encoded protein is CASTPDGPGDTQYF.

The V call is TRBV5-1, the J call TRBJ2-7; the D gene is possibly TRBD1 (5 bases). V was pared by 0 bases and J by 6 bases, with 13 bases between. CDR3 size: 14 residues. Looked up from germline, CDR1 is SGHRS and CDR2 is YFSETQ. Written as DNA, the CDR3 is TGCGCCAGCAGCTTGGCCTTGCAGGGAAGCGAGCAGTACTTC. Its translation: CASSLALQGSEQYF.

V and J are TRBV7-7 and TRBJ2-5; TRBD2 matches 10 bases. This CDR3 is 18 amino acids long. Germline CDR1 and CDR2: SSHAT and FNYEAQ (reference sequence). The junction had 12 bases not matched to a gene; V was cut back by 4 bases and J by 1 base. CDR3 sequence (DNA): TGTGCCAGCAGCTACCGGCTCGGGATAGCGGGAGGCCAAGAGACCCAGTACTTC. This translates into CASSYRLGIAGGQETQYF.

The chain combines TRBV30 with TRBJ2-3, with D uncertain. Germline CDR1 and CDR2: GTSNPN and SVGIG (reference sequence). V gave up 4 bases and J gave up 9 bases, with 11 bases separating them. This CDR3 contains 11 residues. The CDR3 DNA is TGTGCCTGGAAGTCGCCCTTGACGCAGTATTTT. As protein: CAWKSPLTQYF. The complete variable domain, with remaining parts taken from reference TRBV30 and TRBJ2-3, reads SQTIHQWPATLVQPVGSPLSLECTVEGTSNPNLYWYRQAAGRGLQLLFYSVGIGQISSEVPQNLSASRPQDRQFILSSKKLLLSDSGFYLCAWKSPLTQYFGPGTRLTVL.

The gene calls are TRBV10-3 and TRBJ2-5; D unclear. The CDR3 extends over 12 amino acids. V dropped 2 bases and J dropped 2 bases, with 3 bases sitting between them. The germline V gene has CDR1 ENHRY and CDR2 SYGVKD. The CDR3 region is CAISEGQETQYF. Here the CDR3 DNA reads TGTGCCATCAGTGAGGGACAAGAGACCCAGTACTTC.

The genes are TRBV7-8 and TRBJ2-3; D might be TRBD1 (6 bases). Germline CDR1 is SGHVS and CDR2 is FQNEAQ. CDR3 length: 15 residues. V was trimmed by 1 base and J by 2 bases, leaving 10 bases between them. In DNA, the CDR3 is TGTGCCAGCAGCTTAGGGAACAGGGCCACAGATACGCAGTATTTT. Amino acids: CASSLGNRATDTQYF. Full variable domain (outside the CDR3, taken from reference TRBV7-8 and TRBJ2-3): GAGVSQSPRYKVAKRGQDVALRCDPISGHVSLFWYQQALGQGPEFLTYFQNEAQLDKSGLPSDRFFAERPEGSVSTLKIQRTQQEDSAVYLCASSLGNRATDTQYFGPGTRLTVL.

V usage is TRBV6-1 and J usage is TRBJ2-7; 9 bases are shared with TRBD1. With V trimmed by 6 bases and J by 6 bases, 12 bases remained unmatched. This CDR3 spans 15 amino acids. Germline CDR1 is MNHNS and CDR2 is SASEGT. CDR3: CASSQGQGLAGEQYF. The CDR3 DNA is TGTGCCAGCAGCCAGGGACAGGGCTTGGCGGGCGAGCAGTACTTC.

In this sample, this clonotype turned up a few times. The chain has TRBV20-1 and TRBJ1-1; 8 positions agree with TRBD1. The CDR3 has 13 amino acids. The germline V gene has CDR1 DFQATT and CDR2 SNEGSKA (reference sequence). The ends lost 3 bases at V and 6 bases at J; junction bases unmatched: 6. CDR3 DNA sequence: TGCAGTGCTAGCCCGGACAGGGCCCCTGAAGCTTTCTTT. This encodes CSASPDRAPEAFF.

Concerning this clonotype: The junction does not match germline at one end; this may be a read error. The chain has TRBV27 and TRBJ2-2; D perhaps matches TRBD2 (6 bases). The CDR3 length is 17 residues. Germline lookup yields CDR1 MNHEY and CDR2 SMNVEV (reference sequence). CDR3 coding DNA: TGTGCCAGCAGTTTATCGCGCGCGGGGCCGAACACCGGGGAGCTGTTATTT. This codes for CASSLSRAGPNTGELLF.

This clonotype occurred a few times. The chain employs TRBV18 and TRBJ2-7; D gene unclear. V was trimmed by 0 bases and J by 2 bases, leaving 8 bases between them. Per germline, CDR1 KGHSH and CDR2 LQKENI. The CDR3 totals 14 residues. CDR3 bases: TGTGCCAGCTCACCACCTTCACAAGCCTACGAGCAGTACTTC. Protein: CASSPPSQAYEQYF.